This section outlines one T cell receptor beta chain sequence together with its context. The data were taken from a study of T cell responses to AZD1222 COVID-19 vaccine. Profiling relied on immunoSEQ multiplex PCR, and the TCRdb table lists in-frame clones only, not all of them. This table holds more than 150,000 clones, 70% to 90% found once. V dropped 6 bases and J dropped 8 bases, with 10 bases sitting between them. Germline lookup yields CDR1 SQVTM and CDR2 ANQGSEA. This CDR3 is 10 amino acids long. The receptor was isolated from an adult in good health. The V and J genes are TRBV29-1 and TRBJ1-2, with D perhaps matching TRBD1 (5 bases). The starting material was peripheral blood, obtained on day 0 of AZD1222 vaccination. For the CDR3, the DNA is TGCAGCGTGGGGGACGTGGGCTACACCTTC. It translates to CSVGDVGYTF.